This T cell receptor (beta chain) is from a study of T-cell memory formation after mild COVID-19. Study-wide findings and caveats: SARS-CoV-2 specificity was not confirmed for second-wave clones peaking on day 37.

This clonotype has only a few counts. The antigen is unknown. TCRdb re-derived calls from the 5' RACE reads in MiXCR, one entry per CDR3 protein. The sample contains a few hundred thousand distinct CDR3 sequences, less than 25% of which appear only once. Per the germline V gene, CDR1 is DFQATT and CDR2 is SNEGSKA (reference sequence). The CDR3 consists of 14 residues. V shed 1 base, J shed 4 bases, and the junction held 6 bases outside the gene matches. V and J are TRBV20-1 and TRBJ1-1, with 7 bases lining up with TRBD1. This clonotype was sampled from an adult woman who had mild COVID-19 (a few samples of this study predate the infection). Cell type and time point are not known. The specimen sequenced was PBMCs or a T cell subset sorted from them (not recorded which). DNA of the CDR3: TGCAGTGCTAGAGTTGAAACAGGGGTCACTGAAGCTTTCTTT. Translated, it gives CSARVETGVTEAFF.